The rows below give T cell receptor beta chains drawn from one sample of a study of neurological immune-mediated disorders. MiXCR, run by TCRdb on the 5' RACE reads, gives a single entry per CDR3 protein. The sample contains around 52,000 distinct CDR3 sequences, 4.5% to 7% of which appear only once. The sequencing input was CD4+ T cells from blood. These TCRs come from a woman in her late teens or twenties with multiple sclerosis. CDR3s include the opening cysteine and the closing phenylalanine or tryptophan. D genes are given only for firm matches. A clone size is listed for some rows: how often the clone was seen (once, few, many), or a class if it is expanded.

j_call d_call clone_size v_call cdr3_aa cdr3_nt
TRBJ2-7 - many TRBV5-1 CASSLGGQRAGEQYF TGCGCCAGCAGCTTGGGAGGCCAACGGGCGGGGGAGCAGTACTTC
TRBJ1-1 - many TRBV28 CASQPRGESTEAFF TGTGCCAGTCAACCTCGGGGGGAATCCACTGAAGCTTTCTTT
TRBJ2-3 TRBD2 many TRBV5-1 CASSATSGRTGFSSTDTQYF TGCGCCAGCAGCGCCACTAGCGGGAGGACTGGATTTTCTAGCACAGATACGCAGTATTTT
TRBJ2-5 - many TRBV20-1 CSATPLRHEETQYF TGCAGTGCTACCCCCCTGAGGCATGAAGAGACCCAGTACTTC
TRBJ1-1 - many TRBV10-2 CASRPEMGGSTEAFF TGCGCCAGCAGGCCCGAAATGGGGGGGTCCACTGAAGCTTTCTTT
TRBJ2-5 - many TRBV20-1 CSARALGTGGLYQETQYF TGCAGTGCTAGAGCCCTAGGGACGGGGGGCCTGTACCAAGAGACCCAGTACTTC
TRBJ1-1 - - TRBV5-1 CARASMNTEAFF TGCGCCAGGGCGTCGATGAACACTGAAGCTTTCTTT
TRBJ1-3 - many TRBV5-1 CASSLGTGPGNTIYF TGCGCCAGCAGCTTGGGAACGGGCCCTGGAAACACCATATATTTT
TRBJ2-5 - many TRBV2 CASSEYETQYF TGTGCCAGCAGTGAATATGAGACCCAGTACTTC
TRBJ2-3 - many TRBV6-6 CASSYRNTDTQYF TGTGCCAGCAGTTACCGGAACACAGATACGCAGTATTTT
TRBJ1-2 - few TRBV12-3/TRBV12-4 CASRSPNGPYGYTF TGTGCCAGCAGATCCCCCAACGGTCCCTATGGCTACACCTTC
TRBJ2-1 - many TRBV12-3/TRBV12-4 CASSLGSGPYNEQFF TGTGCCAGCAGTTTGGGAAGCGGGCCCTACAATGAGCAGTTCTTC
TRBJ1-5 - many TRBV15 CATSRVEPNQPQHF TGTGCCACCAGCAGAGTCGAGCCAAATCAGCCCCAGCATTTT
TRBJ2-1 TRBD2 many TRBV7-7 CASSRLAGGNHEQFF TGTGCTAGCAGCCGACTAGCGGGAGGGAACCATGAGCAGTTCTTC
TRBJ2-4 - many TRBV11-2 CASSSLGGKNIQYF TGTGCCAGCAGCTCCTTAGGGGGCAAAAACATTCAGTACTTC
TRBJ1-2 - many TRBV27 CASSKDRGVNYGYTF TGTGCCAGCAGTAAAGATAGGGGGGTTAACTATGGCTACACCTTC
TRBJ1-2 TRBD1 - TRBV18 CASFQSATGESGYTF TGTGCCAGCTTCCAATCGGCGACAGGGGAGTCTGGCTACACCTTC
TRBJ2-1 TRBD2 many TRBV20-1 CSAWTSGRDNEQFF TGCAGTGCTTGGACTAGCGGGAGGGACAATGAGCAGTTCTTC
TRBJ1-5 - - TRBV4-1 CASSRQWDFQPQHF TGCGCCAGCAGCCGCCAATGGGACTTTCAGCCCCAGCATTTT
TRBJ2-1 - many TRBV7-9 CASSPPGIHTGDEQFF TGTGCCAGCAGCCCTCCTGGTATTCACACAGGTGATGAGCAGTTCTTC
TRBJ1-1 TRBD1 many TRBV12-5 CASGWDRGTEAFF TGTGCTAGTGGTTGGGACAGGGGCACTGAAGCTTTCTTT
TRBJ2-7 TRBD1 many TRBV7-8 CASSPNIRTGQGTYEQYF TGTGCCAGCAGCCCAAACATTAGGACAGGGCAGGGCACCTACGAGCAGTACTTC
TRBJ1-2 - once TRBV25-1 CASSEGQTYGYTF TGTGCCAGCAGTGAAGGCCAGACATATGGCTACACCTTC
TRBJ2-1 - many TRBV14 CASSQRRDNYNEQFF TGTGCCAGCAGCCAGAGAAGGGACAACTACAATGAGCAGTTCTTC
TRBJ2-3 - many TRBV18 CASSPGEDTQYF TGTGCCAGCTCACCGGGGGAAGATACGCAGTATTTT
TRBJ2-1 TRBD2 many TRBV25-1 CASSESWGGVHEQFF TGTGCCAGCAGTGAATCCTGGGGAGGGGTCCATGAGCAGTTCTTC
TRBJ1-1 - many TRBV14 CASSRQFNTEAFF TGTGCCAGCAGCCGACAGTTCAACACTGAAGCTTTCTTT